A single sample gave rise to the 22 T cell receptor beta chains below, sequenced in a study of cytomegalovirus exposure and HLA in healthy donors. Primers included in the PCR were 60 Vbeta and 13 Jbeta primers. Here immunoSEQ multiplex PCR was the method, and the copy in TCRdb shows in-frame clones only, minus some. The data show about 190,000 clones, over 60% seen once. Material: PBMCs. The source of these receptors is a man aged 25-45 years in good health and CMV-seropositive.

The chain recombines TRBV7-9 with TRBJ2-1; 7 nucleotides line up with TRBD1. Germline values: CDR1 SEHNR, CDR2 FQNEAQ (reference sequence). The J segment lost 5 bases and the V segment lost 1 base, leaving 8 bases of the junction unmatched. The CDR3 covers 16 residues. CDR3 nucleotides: TGTGCCAGCAGCTTAGTTGGGGACAGACGAAACAATGAGCAGTTCTTC. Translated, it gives CASSLVGDRRNNEQFF. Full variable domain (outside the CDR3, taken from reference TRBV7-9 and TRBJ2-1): DTGVSQNPRHKITKRGQNVTFRCDPISEHNRLYWYRQTLGQGPEFLTYFQNEAQLEKSRLLSDRFSAERPKGSFSTLEIQRTEQGDSAMYLCASSLVGDRRNNEQFFGPGTRLTVL.

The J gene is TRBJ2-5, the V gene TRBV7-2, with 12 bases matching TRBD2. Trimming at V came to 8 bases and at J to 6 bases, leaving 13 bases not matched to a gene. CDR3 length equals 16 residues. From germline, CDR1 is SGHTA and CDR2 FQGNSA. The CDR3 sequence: CASSKGLAGGPKTQYF. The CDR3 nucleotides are TGTGCCAGCTCGAAGGGGCTAGCGGGGGGGCCTAAGACCCAGTACTTC. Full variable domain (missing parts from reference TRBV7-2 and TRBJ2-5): GAGVSQSPSNKVTEKGKDVELRCDPISGHTALYWYRQSLGQGLEFLIYFQGNSAPDKSGLPSDRFSAERTGGSVSTLTIQRTQQEDSAVYLCASSKGLAGGPKTQYFGPGTRLLVL.

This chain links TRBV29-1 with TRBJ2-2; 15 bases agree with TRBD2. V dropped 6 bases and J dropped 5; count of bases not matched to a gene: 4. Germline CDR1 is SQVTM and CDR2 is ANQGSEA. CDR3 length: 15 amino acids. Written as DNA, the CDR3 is TGCAGCGTCGGACTAGCGGGGGGGCTTACCGGGGAGCTGTTTTTT. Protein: CSVGLAGGLTGELFF.

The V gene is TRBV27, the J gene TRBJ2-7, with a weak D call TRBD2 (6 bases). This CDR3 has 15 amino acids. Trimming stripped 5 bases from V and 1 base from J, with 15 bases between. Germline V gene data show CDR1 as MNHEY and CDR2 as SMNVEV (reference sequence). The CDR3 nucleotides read TGTGCCAGCAGTGCGGGACCGCCGCTGTCCTACGAGCAGTACTTC. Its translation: CASSAGPPLSYEQYF.

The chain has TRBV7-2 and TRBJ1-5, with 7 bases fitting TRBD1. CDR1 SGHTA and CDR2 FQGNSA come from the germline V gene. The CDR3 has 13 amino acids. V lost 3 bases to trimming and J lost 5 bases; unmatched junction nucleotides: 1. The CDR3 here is CASSLGTDQPQHF. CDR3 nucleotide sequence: TGTGCCAGCAGCTTGGGGACAGATCAGCCCCAGCATTTT.

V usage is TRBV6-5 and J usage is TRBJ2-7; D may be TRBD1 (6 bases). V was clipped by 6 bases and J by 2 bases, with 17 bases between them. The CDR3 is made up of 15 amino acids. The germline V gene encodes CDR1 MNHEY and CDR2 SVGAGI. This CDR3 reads CASSRYPPGAYEQYF. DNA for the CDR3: TGTGCCAGCAGCCGATACCCACCAGGGGCCTACGAGCAGTACTTC.

CDR3 residues: CACRKGLPEAFF. CDR3 nucleotides: TGTGCCTGCAGAAAGGGGCTCCCTGAAGCTTTCTTT. V usage is TRBV30 and J usage is TRBJ1-1, with D possibly TRBD1 on 5 matching bases. CDR3 length: 12 residues. Looked up from germline, CDR1 is GTSNPN and CDR2 is SVGIG (reference sequence). V was cut by 6 bases and J by 6 bases, with 14 bases left in between. Filled out from reference TRBV30 and TRBJ1-1, the complete variable domain reads SQTIHQWPATLVQPVGSPLSLECTVEGTSNPNLYWYRQAAGRGLQLLFYSVGIGQISSEVPQNLSASRPQDRQFILSSKKLLLSDSGFYLCACRKGLPEAFFGQGTRLTVV.

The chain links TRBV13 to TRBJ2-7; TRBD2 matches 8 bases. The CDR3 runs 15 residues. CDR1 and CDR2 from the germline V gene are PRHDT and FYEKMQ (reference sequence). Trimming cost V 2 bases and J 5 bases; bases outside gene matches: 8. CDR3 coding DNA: TGTGCCAGCAGCTTATTGGGACTAGGCGTCCACGAGCAGTACTTC. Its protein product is CASSLLGLGVHEQYF.

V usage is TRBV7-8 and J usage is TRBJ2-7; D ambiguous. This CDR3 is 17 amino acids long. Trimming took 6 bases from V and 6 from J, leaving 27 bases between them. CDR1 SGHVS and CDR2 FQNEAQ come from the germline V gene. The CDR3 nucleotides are TGTGCCAGCAGTCAGGATGCCAGCAAGGTTCCCAGTGGCGAGCAGTACTTC. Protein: CASSQDASKVPSGEQYF.

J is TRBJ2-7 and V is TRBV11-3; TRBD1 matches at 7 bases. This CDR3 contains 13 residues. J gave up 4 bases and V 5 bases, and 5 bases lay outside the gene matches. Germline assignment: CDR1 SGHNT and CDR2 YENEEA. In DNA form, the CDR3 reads TGTGCCAGCAGCCCGGGACAGAATTACGAGCAGTACTTC. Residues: CASSPGQNYEQYF.

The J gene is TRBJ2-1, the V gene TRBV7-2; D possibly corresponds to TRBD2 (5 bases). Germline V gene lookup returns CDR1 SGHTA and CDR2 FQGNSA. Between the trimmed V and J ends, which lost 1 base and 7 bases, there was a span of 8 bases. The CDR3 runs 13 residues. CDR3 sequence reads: CASSLGTLNEQFF. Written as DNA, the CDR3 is TGTGCCAGCAGCTTAGGGACTTTGAATGAGCAGTTCTTC. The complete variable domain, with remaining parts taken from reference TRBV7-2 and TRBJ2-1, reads GAGVSQSPSNKVTEKGKDVELRCDPISGHTALYWYRQSLGQGLEFLIYFQGNSAPDKSGLPSDRFSAERTGGSVSTLTIQRTQQEDSAVYLCASSLGTLNEQFFGPGTRLTVL.

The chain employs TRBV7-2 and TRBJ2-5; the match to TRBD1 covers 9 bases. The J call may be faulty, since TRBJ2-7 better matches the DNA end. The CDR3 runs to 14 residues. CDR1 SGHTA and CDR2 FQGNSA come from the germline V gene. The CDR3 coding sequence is TGTGCCAGCAGCACCGGGACAGGGTACTACGAGCAGTACTTC. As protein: CASSTGTGYYEQYF.

The chain's CDR3 is CASSISGVDYGYTF. The DNA for the CDR3 is TGTGCCAGTAGTATATCCGGGGTTGACTATGGCTACACCTTC. The chain employs TRBV19 and TRBJ1-2; D gene unclear. The V gene lost 2 bases and the J gene lost 3 bases, with 10 bases spanning the gap. From germline, CDR1 is LNHDA and CDR2 SQIVND (reference sequence). The CDR3 spans 14 residues. The variable domain in full, with the rest retrieved from reference TRBV19 and TRBJ1-2, is DGGITQSPKYLFRKEGQNVTLSCEQNLNHDAMYWYRQDPGQGLRLIYYSQIVNDFQKGDIAEGYSVSREKKESFPLTVTSAQKNPTAFYLCASSISGVDYGYTFGSGTRLTVV.

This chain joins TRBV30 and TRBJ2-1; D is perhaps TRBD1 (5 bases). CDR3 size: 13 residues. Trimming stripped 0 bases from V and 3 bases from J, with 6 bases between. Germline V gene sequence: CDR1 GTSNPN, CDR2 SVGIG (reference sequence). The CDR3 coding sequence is TGTGCCTGGAGTGTAGACAGCTACAATGAGCAGTTCTTC. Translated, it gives CAWSVDSYNEQFF. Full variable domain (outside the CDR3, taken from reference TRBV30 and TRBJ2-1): SQTIHQWPATLVQPVGSPLSLECTVEGTSNPNLYWYRQAAGRGLQLLFYSVGIGQISSEVPQNLSASRPQDRQFILSSKKLLLSDSGFYLCAWSVDSYNEQFFGPGTRLTVL.

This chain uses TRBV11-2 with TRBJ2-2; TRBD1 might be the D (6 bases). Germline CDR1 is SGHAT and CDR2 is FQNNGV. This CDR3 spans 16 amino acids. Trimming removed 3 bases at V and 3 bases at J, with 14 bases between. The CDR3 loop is CASSFIEGHDTGELFF. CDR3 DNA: TGTGCCAGCAGCTTTATCGAGGGACACGACACCGGGGAGCTGTTTTTT.

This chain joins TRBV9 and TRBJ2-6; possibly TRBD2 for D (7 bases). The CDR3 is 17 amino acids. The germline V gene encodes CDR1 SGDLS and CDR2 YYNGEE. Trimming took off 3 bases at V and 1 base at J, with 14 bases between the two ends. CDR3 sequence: CASSGGGGPSGANVLTF. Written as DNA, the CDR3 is TGTGCCAGCAGCGGTGGGGGGGGCCCTTCTGGGGCCAACGTCCTGACTTTC.

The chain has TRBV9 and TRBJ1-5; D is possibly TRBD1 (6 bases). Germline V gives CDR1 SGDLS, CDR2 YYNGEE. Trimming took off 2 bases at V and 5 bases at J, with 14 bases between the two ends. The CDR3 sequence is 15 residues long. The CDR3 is CASSVGGTNDQPQHF. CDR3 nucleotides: TGTGCCAGCAGCGTCGGTGGGACAAACGATCAGCCCCAGCATTTT.

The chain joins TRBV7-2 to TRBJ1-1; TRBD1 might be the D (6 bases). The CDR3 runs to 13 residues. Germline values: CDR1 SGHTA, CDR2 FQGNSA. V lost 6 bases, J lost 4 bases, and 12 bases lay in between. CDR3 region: CASRKRGGTEAFF. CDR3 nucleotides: TGTGCCAGCAGGAAAAGAGGGGGCACTGAAGCTTTCTTT.

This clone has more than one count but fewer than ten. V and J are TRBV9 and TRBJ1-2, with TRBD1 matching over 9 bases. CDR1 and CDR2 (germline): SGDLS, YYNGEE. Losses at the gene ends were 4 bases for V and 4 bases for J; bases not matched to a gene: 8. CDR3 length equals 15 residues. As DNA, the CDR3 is TGTGCCAGCAGCACCCCCGGGACAGGGTCCTATGGCTACACCTTC. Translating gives CASSTPGTGSYGYTF.

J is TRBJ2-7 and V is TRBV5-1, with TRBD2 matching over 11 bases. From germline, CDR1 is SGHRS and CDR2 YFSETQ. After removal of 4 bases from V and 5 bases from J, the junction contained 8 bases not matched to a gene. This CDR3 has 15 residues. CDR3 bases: TGCGCCAGCAGCAATCTAGCGGGAGGTCTCAACGAGCAGTACTTC. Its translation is CASSNLAGGLNEQYF.

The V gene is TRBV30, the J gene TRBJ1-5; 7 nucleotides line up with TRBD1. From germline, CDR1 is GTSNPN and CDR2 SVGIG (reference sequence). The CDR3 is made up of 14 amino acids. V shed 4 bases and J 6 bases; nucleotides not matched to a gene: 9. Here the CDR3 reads CAWKETGRSQPQHF. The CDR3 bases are TGTGCCTGGAAGGAGACAGGGAGAAGTCAGCCCCAGCATTTT. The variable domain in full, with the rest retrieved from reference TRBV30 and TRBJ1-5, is SQTIHQWPATLVQPVGSPLSLECTVEGTSNPNLYWYRQAAGRGLQLLFYSVGIGQISSEVPQNLSASRPQDRQFILSSKKLLLSDSGFYLCAWKETGRSQPQHFGDGTRLSIL.

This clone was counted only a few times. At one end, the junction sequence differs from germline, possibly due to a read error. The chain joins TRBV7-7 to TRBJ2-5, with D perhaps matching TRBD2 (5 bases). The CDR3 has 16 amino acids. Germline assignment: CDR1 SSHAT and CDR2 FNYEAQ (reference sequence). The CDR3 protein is CASSPGLLAVEETQYF. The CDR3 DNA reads TGTGCTAGCAGCCCAGGATTGCTAGCAGTAGAAGAGACCCAGTACTTC. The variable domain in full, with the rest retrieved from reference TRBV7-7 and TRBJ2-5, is GAGVSQSPRYKVTKRGQDVTLRCDPISSHATLYWYQQALGQGPEFLTYFNYEAQPDKSGLPSDRFSAERPEGSISTLTIQRTEQRDSAMYRCASSPGLLAVEETQYFGPGTRLLVL.